This TCR beta chain was captured in a study of blood T cell repertoires in COVID-19. The germline gives CDR1 LGHNT, CDR2 FRNRAP. V was trimmed by 7 bases and J by 2 bases, leaving 16 bases between them. The CDR3 covers 15 residues. Sequencing was performed with immunoSEQ multiplex PCR; in TCRdb, only in-frame clones are kept and a portion is missing. This repertoire shows about 90,000 clones, about 85% found once; its top ten account for over 9.5%. This sequence was found in a woman in her seventies with active or convalescent COVID-19. Material for sequencing was peripheral blood. The gene calls are TRBV12-5 and TRBJ2-3; maybe TRBD2 (5 bases). CDR3 coding DNA: TGTGCTAGTGCCGAGAGCGGTTCCCACACAGATACGCAGTATTTT. Residues: CASAESGSHTDTQYF.